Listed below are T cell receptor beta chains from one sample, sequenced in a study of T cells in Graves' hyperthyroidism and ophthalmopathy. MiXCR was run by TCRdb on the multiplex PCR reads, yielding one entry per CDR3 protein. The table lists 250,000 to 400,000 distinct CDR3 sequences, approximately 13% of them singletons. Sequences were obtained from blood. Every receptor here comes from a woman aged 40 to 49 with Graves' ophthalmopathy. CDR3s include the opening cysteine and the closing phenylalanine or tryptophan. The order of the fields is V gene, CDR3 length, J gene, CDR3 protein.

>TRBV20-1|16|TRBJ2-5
CSATARERGGQETQYF
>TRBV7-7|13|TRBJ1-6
CASSLGSGSPLHF
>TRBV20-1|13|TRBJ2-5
CSALDRLQETQYF
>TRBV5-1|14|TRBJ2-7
CASSLGQGKSEQYF
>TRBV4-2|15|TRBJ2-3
CASSQGHKSTDTQYF
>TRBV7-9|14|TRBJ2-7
CASRPSALSYEQYF
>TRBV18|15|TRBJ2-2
CASSSDSPNTGELFF
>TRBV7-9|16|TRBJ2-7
CASSLVGQGFVYEQYF
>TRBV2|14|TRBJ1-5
CASSGGEVGIPQHF
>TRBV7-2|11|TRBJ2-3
CASSPKVTQYF
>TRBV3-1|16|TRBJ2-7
CASSSSGRAQWIEQYF
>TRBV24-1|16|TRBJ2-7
CATSETGTESSYEQYF
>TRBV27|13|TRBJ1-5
CASSFQGRQPQHF
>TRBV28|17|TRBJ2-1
CASSLGASGGSYNEQFF
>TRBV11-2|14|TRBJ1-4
CASSLAGDDEKLFF
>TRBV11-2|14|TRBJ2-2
CASSRTPNTGELFF
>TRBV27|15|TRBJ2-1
CASSSGGTVYNEQFF
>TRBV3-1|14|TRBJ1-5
CASSRDSSNQPQHF
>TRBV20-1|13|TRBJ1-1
CSARDPGGTEAFF
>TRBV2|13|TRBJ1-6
CARASDRSSPLHF
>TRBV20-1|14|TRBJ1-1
CSATWEGTNTEAFF
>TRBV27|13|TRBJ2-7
CASRPRTGYEQYF
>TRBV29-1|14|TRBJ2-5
CSVGYVGPQETQYF
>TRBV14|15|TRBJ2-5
CASSQDPQGVGTQYF
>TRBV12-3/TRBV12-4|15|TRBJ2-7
CASSRGLAGTYEQYF
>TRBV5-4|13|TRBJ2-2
CASSLGKTGELFF
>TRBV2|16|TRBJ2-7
CASSNPTSGYSYEQYF